This T cell receptor beta chain was captured by sequencing in a study of CD8 T cells in ankylosing spondylitis. This clonotype was counted a few times. Germline CDR1 reads LGHNA; CDR2 reads YSLEER. The CDR3 spans 16 residues. V lost 0 bases, J lost 2 bases, and 3 bases stayed unmatched. TCRdb reprocessed the 5' RACE reads with MiXCR, giving one entry per CDR3 protein. The data hold 100,000 to 150,000 distinct CDR3 sequences, with around 8.5% observed a single time. The sequence was obtained from a male donor with ankylosing spondylitis or in good health (not recorded which). The chain links TRBV4-3 to TRBJ2-2, with 7 bases lining up with TRBD2. The sequencing sample was made of blood, either unsorted or a sorted T cell fraction (not recorded which). CDR3 coding DNA: TGCGCCAGCAGCCAAGACTGGACTAGTAACACCGGGGAGCTGTTTTTT. Protein product: CASSQDWTSNTGELFF.